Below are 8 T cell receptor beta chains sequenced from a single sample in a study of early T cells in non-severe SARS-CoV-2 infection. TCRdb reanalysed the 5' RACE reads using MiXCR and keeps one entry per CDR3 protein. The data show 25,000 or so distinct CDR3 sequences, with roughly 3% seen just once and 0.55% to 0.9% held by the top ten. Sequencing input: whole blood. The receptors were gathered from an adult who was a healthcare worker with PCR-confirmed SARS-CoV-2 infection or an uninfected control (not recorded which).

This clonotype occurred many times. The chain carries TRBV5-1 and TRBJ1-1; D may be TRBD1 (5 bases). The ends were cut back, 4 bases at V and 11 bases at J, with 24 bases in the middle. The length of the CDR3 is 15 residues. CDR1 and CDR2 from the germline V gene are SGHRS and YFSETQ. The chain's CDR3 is CASSLRGTLSSGAFF. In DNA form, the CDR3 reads TGCGCCAGCAGCCTCCGAGGGACGCTGTCGAGTGGGGCTTTCTTT.

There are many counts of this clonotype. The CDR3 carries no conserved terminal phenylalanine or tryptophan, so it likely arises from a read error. The CDR3 here is CASTSTGDGYTL. In nucleotides, the CDR3 is TGTGCCAGCACCTCGACAGGGGACGGCTACACCCTC. This sequence joins TRBV25-1 and TRBJ1-2; 8 nucleotides match TRBD1. Germline CDR1 and CDR2: MGHDK and SYGVNS. The CDR3 runs 12 residues. The ends lost 7 bases at V and 8 bases at J; junction bases unmatched: 6.

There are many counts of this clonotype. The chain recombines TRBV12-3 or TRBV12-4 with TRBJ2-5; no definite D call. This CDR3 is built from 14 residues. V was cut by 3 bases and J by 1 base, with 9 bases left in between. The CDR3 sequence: CASSFGRLQETQYF. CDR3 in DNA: TGTGCCAGCAGTTTTGGCAGACTCCAAGAGACCCAGTACTTC.

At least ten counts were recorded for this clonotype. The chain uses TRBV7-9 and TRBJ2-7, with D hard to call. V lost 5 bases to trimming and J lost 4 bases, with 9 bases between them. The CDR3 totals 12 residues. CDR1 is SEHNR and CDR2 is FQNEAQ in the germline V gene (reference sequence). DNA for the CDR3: TGTGCCAGCAGCCCACACCCATACGAGCAGTACGTC. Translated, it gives CASSPHPYEQYV.

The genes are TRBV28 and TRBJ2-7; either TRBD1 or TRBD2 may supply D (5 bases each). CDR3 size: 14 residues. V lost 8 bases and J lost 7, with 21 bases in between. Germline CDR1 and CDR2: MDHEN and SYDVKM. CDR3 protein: CASLPGAGGGEQYV. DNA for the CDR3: TGTGCCAGCCTTCCCGGGGCGGGTGGGGGAGAGCAGTACGTC.

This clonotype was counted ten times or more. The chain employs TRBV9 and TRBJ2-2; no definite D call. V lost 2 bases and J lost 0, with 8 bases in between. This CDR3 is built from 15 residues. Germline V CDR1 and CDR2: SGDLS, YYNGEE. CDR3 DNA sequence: TGTGCCAGCAGCGTCCGGGCCACGAACACCGGGGAGCTGTTTTTT. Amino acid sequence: CASSVRATNTGELFF.

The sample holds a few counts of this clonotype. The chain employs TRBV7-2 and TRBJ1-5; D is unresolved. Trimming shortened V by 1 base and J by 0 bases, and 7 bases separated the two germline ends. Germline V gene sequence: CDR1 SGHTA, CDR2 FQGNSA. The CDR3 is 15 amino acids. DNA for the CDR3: TGTGCCAGCAGCTTAGGGAGCGCTAGCAATCAGCCCCAGCATTTT. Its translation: CASSLGSASNQPQHF.

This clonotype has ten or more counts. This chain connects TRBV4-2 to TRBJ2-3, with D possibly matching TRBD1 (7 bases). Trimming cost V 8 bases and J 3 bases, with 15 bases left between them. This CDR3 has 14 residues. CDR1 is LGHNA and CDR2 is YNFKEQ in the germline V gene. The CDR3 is CASRGQGGTDTQYF. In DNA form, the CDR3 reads TGTGCCAGCCGGGGGCAGGGGGGAACAGATACGCAGTATTTT.